This T cell receptor beta chain appears in the sequencing data of a study of blood T cell repertoires in COVID-19. Whole-study context: Collection of acute and convalescent COVID-19 samples took place in the United States, Italy and Spain. PBMCs, B-cell-depleted T cells, or T cells were the source of the cDNA or gDNA that made up the material.

The CDR3 has 17 amino acids. V gave up 2 bases and J gave up 5 bases, with 19 bases separating them. The germline V gene encodes CDR1 WNHNN and CDR2 SYGVQD (reference sequence). In the original analysis: Estimates of nucleated cell counts were drawn from the amplification of reference gene primers. Sequencing was performed with immunoSEQ multiplex PCR; in TCRdb, only in-frame clones are kept and a portion is missing. From that table come the V and J calls and clone size; the DNA was used to work out D and trimming. Found here are around 220,000 clones, 87% of them singletons; the top ten hold 1.5% to 2%.

The chain has TRBV10-1 and TRBJ2-1; D is uncertain. Material: peripheral blood. The receptor comes from a man aged 35-49 years with active or convalescent COVID-19. The CDR3 region is CASSESVAQSRHNEQFF. The CDR3 bases are TGCGCCAGCAGTGAGAGTGTGGCACAGAGTCGGCACAATGAGCAGTTCTTC.